Described below is a single TCR beta chain sequence and its context. As yet, its antigen is unknown. At the DNA level, this CDR3 is encoded by other sequences in the same sample as well. Sequencing was performed with immunoSEQ multiplex PCR; in TCRdb, only in-frame clones are kept and a portion is missing. The sample lists over 85,000 clones; around 89% were seen once. This CDR3 spans 16 amino acids. CDR1 and CDR2 (germline): SGDLS, YYNGEE. V shed 0 bases and J shed 1 base, with 10 bases lying between them. The data are from a study of T cell responses to AZD1222 COVID-19 vaccine. Regarding the study as a whole: The number of AZD1222 recipients seropositive at baseline was only six.

The clonotype comes from an adult in good health. The sample consisted of peripheral blood, taken on day 0 of AZD1222 vaccination. This sequence joins TRBV9 and TRBJ2-2, with D possibly being TRBD2 (6 bases). CDR3 in amino acids: CASSVGLAVNTGELFF. CDR3 coding DNA: TGTGCCAGCAGCGTAGGGTTAGCGGTGAACACCGGGGAGCTGTTTTTT.